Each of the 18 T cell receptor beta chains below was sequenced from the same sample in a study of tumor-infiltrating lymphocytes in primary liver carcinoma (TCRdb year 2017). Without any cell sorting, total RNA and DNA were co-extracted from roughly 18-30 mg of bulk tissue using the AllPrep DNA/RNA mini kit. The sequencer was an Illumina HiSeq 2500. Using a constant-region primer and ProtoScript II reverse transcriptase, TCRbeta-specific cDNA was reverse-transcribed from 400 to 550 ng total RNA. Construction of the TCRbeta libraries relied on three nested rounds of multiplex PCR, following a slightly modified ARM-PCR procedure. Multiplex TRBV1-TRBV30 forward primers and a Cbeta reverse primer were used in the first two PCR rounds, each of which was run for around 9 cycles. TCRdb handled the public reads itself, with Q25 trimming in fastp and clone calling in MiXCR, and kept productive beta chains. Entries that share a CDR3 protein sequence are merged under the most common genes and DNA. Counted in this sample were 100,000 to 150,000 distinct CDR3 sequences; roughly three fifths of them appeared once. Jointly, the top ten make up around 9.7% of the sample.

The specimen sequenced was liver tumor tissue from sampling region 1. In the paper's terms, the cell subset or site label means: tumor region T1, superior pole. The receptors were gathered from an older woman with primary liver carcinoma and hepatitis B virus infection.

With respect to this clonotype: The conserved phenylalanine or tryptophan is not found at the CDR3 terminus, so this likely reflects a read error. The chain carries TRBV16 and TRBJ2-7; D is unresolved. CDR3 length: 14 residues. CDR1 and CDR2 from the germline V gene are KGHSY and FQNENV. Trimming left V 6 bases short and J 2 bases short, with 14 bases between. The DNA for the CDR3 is TGTGCCAGCAGACGGTCAACTGGGACCTACGAGCAGTACTTA. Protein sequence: CASRRSTGTYEQYL.

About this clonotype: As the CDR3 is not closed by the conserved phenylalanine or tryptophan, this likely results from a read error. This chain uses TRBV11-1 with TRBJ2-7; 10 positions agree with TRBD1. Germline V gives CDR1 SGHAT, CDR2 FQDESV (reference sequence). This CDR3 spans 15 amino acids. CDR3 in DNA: TGTGCCTGCAGCGGGCCGGACAGGGGGGACTACGAGCAGTACCTC. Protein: CACSGPDRGDYEQYL.

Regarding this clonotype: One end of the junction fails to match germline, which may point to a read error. The CDR3 protein is CASSLDIYNGQFF. As DNA, the CDR3 is TGTGCCAGCAGCTTAGACATATACAATGGGCAGTTCTTC. V usage is TRBV11-1 and J usage is TRBJ2-1; the D is unclear. Germline lookup yields CDR1 SGHAT and CDR2 FQDESV (reference sequence). The CDR3 is 13 amino acids.

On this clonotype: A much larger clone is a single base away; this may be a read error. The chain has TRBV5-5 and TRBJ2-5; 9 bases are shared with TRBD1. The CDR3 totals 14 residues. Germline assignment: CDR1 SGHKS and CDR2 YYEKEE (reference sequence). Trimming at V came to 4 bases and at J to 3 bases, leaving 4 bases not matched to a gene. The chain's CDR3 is CASSERTGEETQYF. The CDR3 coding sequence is TGTGCCAGCAGCGAAAGGACAGGGGAAGAGACCCAGTACTTC.

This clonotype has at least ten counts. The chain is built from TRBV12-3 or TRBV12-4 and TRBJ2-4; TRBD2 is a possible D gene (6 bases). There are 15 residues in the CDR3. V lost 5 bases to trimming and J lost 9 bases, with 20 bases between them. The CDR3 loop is CASSHSGQRAGIQYF. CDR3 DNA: TGTGCCAGCAGTCATTCGGGCCAGCGGGCGGGCATTCAGTACTTC.

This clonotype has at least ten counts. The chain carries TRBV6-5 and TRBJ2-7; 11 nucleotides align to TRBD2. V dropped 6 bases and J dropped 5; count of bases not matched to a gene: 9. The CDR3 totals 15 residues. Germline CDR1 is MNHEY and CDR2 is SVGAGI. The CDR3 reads CASRRGSGRENEQYF. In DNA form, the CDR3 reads TGTGCCAGCAGGAGGGGTAGCGGGAGGGAGAACGAGCAGTACTTC.

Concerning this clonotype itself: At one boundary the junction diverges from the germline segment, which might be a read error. As DNA, the CDR3 is TGTGCCAGCTCCCTTAGTGGGCTAGCGGACAACTACGAGCAATACTTC. Encoded protein: CASSLSGLADNYEQYF. The chain combines TRBV13 with TRBJ2-7; 7 bases are a match to TRBD2. Germline V lookup: CDR1 PRHDT, CDR2 FYEKMQ (reference sequence). The CDR3 sequence is 16 residues long.

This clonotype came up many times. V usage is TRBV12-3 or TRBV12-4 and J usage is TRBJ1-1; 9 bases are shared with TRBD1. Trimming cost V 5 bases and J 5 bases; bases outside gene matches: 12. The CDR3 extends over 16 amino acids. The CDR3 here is CASSPPNRGRFTEAFF. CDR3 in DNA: TGTGCCAGCAGTCCCCCCAACAGGGGGCGATTTACTGAAGCTTTCTTT.

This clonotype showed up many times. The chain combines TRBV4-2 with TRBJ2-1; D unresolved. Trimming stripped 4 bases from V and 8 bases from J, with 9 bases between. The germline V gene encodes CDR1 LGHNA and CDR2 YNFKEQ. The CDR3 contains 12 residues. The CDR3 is CASSRGGDEQFF. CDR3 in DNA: TGTGCCAGCAGCCGGGGTGGTGATGAGCAGTTCTTC.

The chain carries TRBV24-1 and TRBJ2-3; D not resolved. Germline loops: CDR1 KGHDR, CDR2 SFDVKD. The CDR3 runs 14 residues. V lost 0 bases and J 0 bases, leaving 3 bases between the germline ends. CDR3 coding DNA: TGTGCCACCAGTGATTTGGGAAGCACAGATACGCAGTATTTT. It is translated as CATSDLGSTDTQYF.

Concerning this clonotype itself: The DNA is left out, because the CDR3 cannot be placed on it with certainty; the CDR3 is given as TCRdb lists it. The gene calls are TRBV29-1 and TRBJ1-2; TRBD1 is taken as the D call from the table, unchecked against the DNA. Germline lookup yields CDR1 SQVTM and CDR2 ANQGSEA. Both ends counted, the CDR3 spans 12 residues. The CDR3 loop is CNVEDRGYGCTF.

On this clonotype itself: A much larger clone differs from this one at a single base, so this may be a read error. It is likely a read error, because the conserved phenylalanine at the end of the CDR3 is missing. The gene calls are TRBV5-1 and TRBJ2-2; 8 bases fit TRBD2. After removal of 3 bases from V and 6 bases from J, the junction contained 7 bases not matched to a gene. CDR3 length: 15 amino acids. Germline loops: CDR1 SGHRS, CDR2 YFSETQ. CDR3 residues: CASSSQAGVAGELFY. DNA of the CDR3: TGCGCCAGCAGCTCCCAAGCGGGAGTGGCCGGGGAGCTGTTTTAT.

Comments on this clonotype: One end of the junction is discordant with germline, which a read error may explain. The CDR3 loop reads CAGSLTSGRVNEQYF. The CDR3, as DNA: TGTGCCGGCAGCTTAACTAGCGGGAGGGTCAACGAGCAGTACTTC. The chain recombines TRBV11-2 with TRBJ2-7; the match to TRBD2 covers 13 bases. The length of the CDR3 is 15 residues. Germline-derived CDR1 and CDR2 are SGHAT and FQNNGV.

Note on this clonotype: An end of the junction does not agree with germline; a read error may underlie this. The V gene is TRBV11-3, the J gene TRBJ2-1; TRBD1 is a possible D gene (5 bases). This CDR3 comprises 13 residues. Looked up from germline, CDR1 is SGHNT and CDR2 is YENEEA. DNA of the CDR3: TGTACCAGCAGTGCCTGGGGCTACAATGAGCAGTCCTTC. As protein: CTSSAWGYNEQSF.

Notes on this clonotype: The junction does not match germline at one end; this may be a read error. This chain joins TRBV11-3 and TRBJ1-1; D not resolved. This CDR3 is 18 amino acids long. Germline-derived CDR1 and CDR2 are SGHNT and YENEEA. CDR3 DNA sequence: TGTGCCTGCAGTCAATCGTGGGCGGGTTTAATCATGAACACAGAAGCTTTCTTT. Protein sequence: CACSQSWAGLIMNTEAFF.

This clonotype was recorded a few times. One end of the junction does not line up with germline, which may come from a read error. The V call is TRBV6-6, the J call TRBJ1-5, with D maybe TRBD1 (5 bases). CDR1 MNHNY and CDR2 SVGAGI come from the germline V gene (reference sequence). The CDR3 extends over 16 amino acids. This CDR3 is CASSYSGREGNPPQHF. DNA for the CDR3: TGTGCCAGCAGTTACTCTGGCAGGGAGGGAAATCCGCCCCAGCATTTT.

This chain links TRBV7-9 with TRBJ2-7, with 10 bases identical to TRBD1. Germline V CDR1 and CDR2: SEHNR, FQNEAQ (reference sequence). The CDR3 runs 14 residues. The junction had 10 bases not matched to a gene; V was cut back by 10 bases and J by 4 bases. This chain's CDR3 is CATSKGTGAYEQYF. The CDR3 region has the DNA TGTGCCACCTCGAAGGGGACAGGGGCATACGAGCAGTACTTC.

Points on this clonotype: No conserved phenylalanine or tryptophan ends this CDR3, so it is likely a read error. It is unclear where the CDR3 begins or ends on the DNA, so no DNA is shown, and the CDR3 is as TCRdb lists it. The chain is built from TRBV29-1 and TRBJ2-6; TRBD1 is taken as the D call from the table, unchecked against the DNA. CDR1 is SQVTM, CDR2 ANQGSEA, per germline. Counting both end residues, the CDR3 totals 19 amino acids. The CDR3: CSVEAPPGTGDTGANVPTL.